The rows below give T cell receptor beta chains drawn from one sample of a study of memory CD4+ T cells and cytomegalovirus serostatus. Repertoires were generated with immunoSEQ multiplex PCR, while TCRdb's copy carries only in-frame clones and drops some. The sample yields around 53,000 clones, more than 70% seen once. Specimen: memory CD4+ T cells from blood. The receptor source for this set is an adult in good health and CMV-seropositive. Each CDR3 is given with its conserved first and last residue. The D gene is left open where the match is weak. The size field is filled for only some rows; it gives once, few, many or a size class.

CASSLGGQGYEQYF	TGTGCCAGCAGCTTGGGGGGACAGGGCTACGAGCAGTACTTC	TRBD1	-	TRBV7-9	TRBJ2-7
CASSYEGNEQYF	TGTGCCAGCAGTTACGAAGGGAACGAGCAGTACTTC	-	-	TRBV6-5	TRBJ2-7
CASSLQGPRDTEAFF	TGCGCCAGCAGCTTACAGGGCCCACGGGACACTGAAGCTTTCTTT	-	-	TRBV5-1	TRBJ1-1
CASSASRRTQETQYF	TGTGCCAGCAGCGCCAGCCGTAGGACCCAAGAGACCCAGTACTTC	-	-	TRBV9	TRBJ2-5
CASLKGGVNTGELFF	TGTGCCAGCCTGAAGGGGGGTGTAAACACCGGGGAGCTGTTTTTT	-	-	TRBV28	TRBJ2-2
CASSLDGTYTDTQYF	TGCGCCAGCAGCTTGGATGGCACCTACACAGATACGCAGTATTTT	-	-	TRBV5-1	TRBJ2-3
CASSLSHSPGTDTQYF	TGTGCCAGCAGCCTCAGCCATTCGCCGGGTACAGATACGCAGTATTTT	-	-	TRBV7-2	TRBJ2-3
CASSGQPAMNTEAFF	TGTGCCAGCAGCGGACAGCCAGCAATGAACACTGAAGCTTTCTTT	-	-	TRBV28	TRBJ1-1
CASSPQMSEQFF	TGTGCCAGCTCACCACAGATGAGTGAGCAGTTCTTC	-	-	TRBV18	TRBJ2-1
CASRPKGHQAPNTEAFF	TGTGCCAGTAGACCTAAAGGTCACCAAGCCCCGAACACTGAAGCTTTCTTT	-	-	TRBV19	TRBJ1-1
CASSIAAGSYEQYF	TGTGCCAGTAGTATCGCGGCGGGTTCCTACGAGCAGTACTTC	-	-	TRBV19	TRBJ2-7
CASSPGGQTQYF	TGTGCCAGCAGCCCGGGGGGCCAGACCCAGTACTTC	-	-	TRBV7-2	TRBJ2-5
CASSGWGGNQPQHF	TGTGCCAGCTCCGGGTGGGGAGGCAATCAGCCCCAGCATTTT	-	-	TRBV18	TRBJ1-5
CASSRTGGYYGYTF	TGTGCCAGCTCCCGGACAGGGGGCTACTATGGCTACACCTTC	-	-	TRBV21-1	TRBJ1-2
CASSSQGGLANYGYTF	TGTGCCAGCAGTTCACAGGGAGGTTTAGCTAACTATGGCTACACCTTC	-	-	TRBV27	TRBJ1-2
CASSPPRGLNTEAFF	TGTGCCAGCAGTCCCCCCAGGGGGCTGAACACTGAAGCTTTCTTT	TRBD1	-	TRBV6-6	TRBJ1-1
CSVSSGTPGQYF	TGCAGCGTATCCTCCGGGACTCCAGGGCAGTATTTT	-	once	TRBV29-1	TRBJ2-3
CASRYSGSGNQPQHF	TGTGCCAGCAGGTATAGTGGCTCAGGGAATCAGCCCCAGCATTTT	-	-	TRBV28	TRBJ1-5
CASSQDVREGYEQYF	TGCGCCAGCAGCCAAGATGTGCGGGAGGGTTACGAGCAGTACTTC	TRBD2	once	TRBV4-3	TRBJ2-7
CAISGRAGDPREQFF	TGTGCCATCAGTGGTCGAGCGGGAGATCCGCGCGAGCAGTTCTTC	TRBD2	-	TRBV10-3	TRBJ2-1
CASISRWGQTNTEAFF	TGTGCCAGCATCTCTCGGTGGGGGCAGACGAACACTGAAGCTTTCTTT	-	once	TRBV5-5	TRBJ1-1
CASTLSGSGETQYF	TGTGCCAGCACCCTCAGCGGGAGCGGGGAGACCCAGTACTTC	TRBD2	few	TRBV6-1	TRBJ2-5
CAWSSLSGYNSPLHF	TGTGCCTGGAGCTCTCTTTCGGGATATAATTCACCCCTCCACTTT	-	-	TRBV30	TRBJ1-6
CASRDRTSGDRVQYF	TGTGCCAGCAGGGACAGGACTAGCGGGGATAGGGTTCAGTACTTC	TRBD2	-	TRBV6-6	TRBJ2-4
CASSLVTENIQYF	TGTGCCAGCAGCTTGGTCACGGAAAACATTCAGTACTTC	-	-	TRBV5-4	TRBJ2-4
CASSASGYEQYF	TGTGCCAGCAGCGCTAGTGGCTACGAGCAGTACTTC	-	-	TRBV7-8	TRBJ2-7
CASSQDGTGLGYTF	TGCGCCAGCAGCCAAGATGGGACAGGGTTAGGCTACACCTTC	TRBD1	once	TRBV4-1	TRBJ1-2
CASSIQKDEQYF	TGTGCCAGCAGTATCCAAAAGGACGAGCAGTACTTC	-	-	TRBV28	TRBJ2-7
CASSPSGQGVVYEQYF	TGTGCCAGCAGTCCCTCGGGACAGGGGGTCGTCTACGAGCAGTACTTC	TRBD1	-	TRBV6-6	TRBJ2-7
CASNGDSNYGYTF	TGTGCCAGCAACGGGGACAGTAACTATGGCTACACCTTC	TRBD1	-	TRBV2	TRBJ1-2
CASSFRQPNEKLFF	TGTGCCAGCAGCTTCAGGCAGCCTAATGAAAAACTGTTTTTT	-	-	TRBV7-9	TRBJ1-4
CASSPKTSGGTTAKNIQYF	TGTGCCAGCAGTCCGAAGACTAGCGGGGGGACCACAGCCAAAAACATTCAGTACTTC	TRBD2	-	TRBV27	TRBJ2-4
CASAQGRKQPQHF	TGTGCCAGTGCTCAGGGGAGAAAACAGCCCCAGCATTTT	-	-	TRBV2	TRBJ1-5
CASSSPQGTLTQETQYF	TGTGCCAGCAGTTCCCCCCAGGGGACTTTAACCCAAGAGACCCAGTACTTC	-	-	TRBV28	TRBJ2-5
CASSLAPVHSYEQYF	TGTGCCAGCAGCTTAGCACCCGTCCACTCCTACGAGCAGTACTTC	-	-	TRBV11-2	TRBJ2-7
CASSHVRTSGRGVEQFF	TGCGCCAGCAGCCACGTCCGGACTAGCGGGAGAGGAGTTGAGCAGTTCTTC	TRBD2	-	TRBV4-1	TRBJ2-1
CASSAPGKTTDTQYF	TGTGCCAGCAGTGCGCCGGGTAAAACGACAGATACGCAGTATTTT	-	-	TRBV27	TRBJ2-3
CASSFYSGADGYTF	TGTGCCAGCAGTTTTTACTCGGGAGCGGACGGCTACACCTTC	-	few	TRBV27	TRBJ1-2
CASSVGQGREQPQHF	TGTGCCAGCAGTGTGGGACAGGGGAGGGAACAGCCCCAGCATTTT	TRBD1	-	TRBV28	TRBJ1-5
CASSLQAGGTDTQYF	TGTGCCAGCAGCCTTCAAGCGGGGGGCACAGATACGCAGTATTTT	TRBD2	-	TRBV9	TRBJ2-3
CASGRQGGQPQHF	TGTGCCAGCGGAAGACAGGGCGGTCAGCCCCAGCATTTT	TRBD1	-	TRBV2	TRBJ1-5
CASSIRQGGGYGYTF	TGTGCCAGCAGCATAAGACAGGGAGGAGGGTATGGCTACACCTTC	TRBD1	-	TRBV5-4	TRBJ1-2
CASLEATGGETQYF	TGTGCCAGCTTGGAGGCGACAGGGGGCGAGACCCAGTACTTC	TRBD1	-	TRBV6-1	TRBJ2-5
CASSFYDRGLGEQYF	TGTGCCAGCAGCTTTTACGACAGGGGGCTCGGCGAGCAGTACTTC	TRBD1	-	TRBV5-6	TRBJ2-7
CASSLGSTGQERFF	TGCGCCAGCAGCTTGGGGTCGACTGGCCAGGAGAGGTTCTTC	-	-	TRBV5-1	TRBJ2-1
CANSDTQYF	TGTGCCAACTCAGATACGCAGTATTTT	-	once	TRBV7-2	TRBJ2-3
CASSLGAQGNTIYF	TGTGCCAGCAGTCTGGGGGCGCAGGGAAACACCATATATTTT	-	-	TRBV6-5	TRBJ1-3